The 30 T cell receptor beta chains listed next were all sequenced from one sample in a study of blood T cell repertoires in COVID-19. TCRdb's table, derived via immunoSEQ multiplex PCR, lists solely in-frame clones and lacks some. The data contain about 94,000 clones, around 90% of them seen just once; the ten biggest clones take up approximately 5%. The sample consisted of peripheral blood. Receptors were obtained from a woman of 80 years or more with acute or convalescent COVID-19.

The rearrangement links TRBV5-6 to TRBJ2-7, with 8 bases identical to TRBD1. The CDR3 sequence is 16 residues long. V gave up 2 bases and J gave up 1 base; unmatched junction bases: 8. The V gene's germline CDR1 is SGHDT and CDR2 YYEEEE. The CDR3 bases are TGTGCCAGCAGCTTAAGAAATCAGGGGGCGTCCTACGAGCAGTACTTC. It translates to CASSLRNQGASYEQYF.

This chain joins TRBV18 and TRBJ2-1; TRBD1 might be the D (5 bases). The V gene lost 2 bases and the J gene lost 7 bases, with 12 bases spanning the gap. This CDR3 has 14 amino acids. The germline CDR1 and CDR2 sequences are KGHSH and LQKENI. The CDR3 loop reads CASSPLMGQNEQFF. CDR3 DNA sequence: TGTGCCAGCTCACCATTGATGGGGCAAAATGAGCAGTTCTTC.

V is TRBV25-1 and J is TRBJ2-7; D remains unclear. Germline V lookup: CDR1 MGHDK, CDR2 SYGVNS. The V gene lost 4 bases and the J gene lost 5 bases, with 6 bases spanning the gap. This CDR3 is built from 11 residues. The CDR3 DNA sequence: TGTGCCAGCAGTGGTGCGGACGAGCAGTACTTC. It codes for CASSGADEQYF.

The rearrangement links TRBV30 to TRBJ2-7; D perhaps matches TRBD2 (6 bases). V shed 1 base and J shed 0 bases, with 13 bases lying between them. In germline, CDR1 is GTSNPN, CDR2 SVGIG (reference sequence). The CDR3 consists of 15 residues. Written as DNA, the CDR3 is TGTGCCTGGAGTGCCGCGGAGGGGTTCTCCTACGAGCAGTACTTC. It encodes CAWSAAEGFSYEQYF.

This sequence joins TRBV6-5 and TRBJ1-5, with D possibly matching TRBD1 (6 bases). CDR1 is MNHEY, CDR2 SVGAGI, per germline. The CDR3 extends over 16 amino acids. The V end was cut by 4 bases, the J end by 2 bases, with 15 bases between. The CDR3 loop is CASSSRTVSGNQPQHF. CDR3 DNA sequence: TGTGCCAGCAGTTCCCGGACAGTCTCGGGCAATCAGCCCCAGCATTTT.

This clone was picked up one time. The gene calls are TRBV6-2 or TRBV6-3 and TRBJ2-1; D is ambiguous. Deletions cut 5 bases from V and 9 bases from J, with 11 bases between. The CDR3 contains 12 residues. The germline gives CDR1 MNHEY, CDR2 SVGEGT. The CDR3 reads CASSPLPGEQFF. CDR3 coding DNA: TGTGCCAGCAGTCCCTTACCGGGTGAGCAGTTCTTC.

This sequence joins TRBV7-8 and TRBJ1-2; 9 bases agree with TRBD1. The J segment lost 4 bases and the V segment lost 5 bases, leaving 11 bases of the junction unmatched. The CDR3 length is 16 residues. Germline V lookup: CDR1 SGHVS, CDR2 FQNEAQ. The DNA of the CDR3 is TGTGCCAGCAGCCCACCCGGGGGACAGGGCTTCTATGGCTACACCTTC. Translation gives CASSPPGGQGFYGYTF. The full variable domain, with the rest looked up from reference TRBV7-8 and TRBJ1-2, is GAGVSQSPRYKVAKRGQDVALRCDPISGHVSLFWYQQALGQGPEFLTYFQNEAQLDKSGLPSDRFFAERPEGSVSTLKIQRTQQEDSAVYLCASSPPGGQGFYGYTFGSGTRLTVV.

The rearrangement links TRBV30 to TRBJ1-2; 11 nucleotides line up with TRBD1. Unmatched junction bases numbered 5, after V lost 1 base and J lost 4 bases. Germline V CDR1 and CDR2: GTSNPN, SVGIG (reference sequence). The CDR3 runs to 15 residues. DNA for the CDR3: TGTGCCTGGAGTGGGAGGACAGGGGGCGTCTATGGCTACACCTTC. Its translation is CAWSGRTGGVYGYTF.

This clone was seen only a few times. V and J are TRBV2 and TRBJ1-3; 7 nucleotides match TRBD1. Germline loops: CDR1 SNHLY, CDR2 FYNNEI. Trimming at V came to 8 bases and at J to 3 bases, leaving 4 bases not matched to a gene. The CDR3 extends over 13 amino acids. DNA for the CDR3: TGTGCCAGCCGCGACAGGGATGGAAACACCATATATTTT. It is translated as CASRDRDGNTIYF. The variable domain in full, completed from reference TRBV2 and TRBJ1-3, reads EPEVTQTPSHQVTQMGQEVILRCVPISNHLYFYWYRQILGQKVEFLVSFYNNEISEKSEIFDDQFSVERPDGSNFTLKIRSTKLEDSAMYFCASRDRDGNTIYFGEGSWLTVV.

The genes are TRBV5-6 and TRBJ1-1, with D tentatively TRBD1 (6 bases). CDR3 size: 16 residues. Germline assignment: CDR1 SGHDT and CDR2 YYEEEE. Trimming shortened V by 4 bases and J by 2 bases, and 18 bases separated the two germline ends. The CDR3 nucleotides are TGTGCCAGCAGCCCGGCTGGGGGCAGGGCCAACACTGAAGCTTTCTTT. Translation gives CASSPAGGRANTEAFF.

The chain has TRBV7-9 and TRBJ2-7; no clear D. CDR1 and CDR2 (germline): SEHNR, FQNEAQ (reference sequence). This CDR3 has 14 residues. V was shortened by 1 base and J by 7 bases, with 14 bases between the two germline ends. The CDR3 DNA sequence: TGTGCCAGCAGCTTAGGTGGCAAGCCGAGGGAGCAGTACTTC. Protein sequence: CASSLGGKPREQYF.

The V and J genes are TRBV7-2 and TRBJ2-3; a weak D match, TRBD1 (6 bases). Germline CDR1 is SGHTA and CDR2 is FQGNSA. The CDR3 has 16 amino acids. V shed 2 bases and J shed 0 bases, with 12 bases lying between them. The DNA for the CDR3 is TGTGCCAGCAGCTTAAATGGACAGATTAGCACAGATACGCAGTATTTT. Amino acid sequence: CASSLNGQISTDTQYF.

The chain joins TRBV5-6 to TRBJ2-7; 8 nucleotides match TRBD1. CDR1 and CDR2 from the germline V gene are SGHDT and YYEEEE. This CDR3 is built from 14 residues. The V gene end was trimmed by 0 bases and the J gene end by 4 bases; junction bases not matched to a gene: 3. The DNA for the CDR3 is TGTGCCAGCAGCTTGGTCAACAGGGGGTACGAGCAGTACTTC. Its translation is CASSLVNRGYEQYF. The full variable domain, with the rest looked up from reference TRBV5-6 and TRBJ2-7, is DAGVTQSPTHLIKTRGQQVTLRCSPKSGHDTVSWYQQALGQGPQFIFQYYEEEERQRGNFPDRFSGHQFPNYSSELNVNALLLGDSALYLCASSLVNRGYEQYFGPGTRLTVT.

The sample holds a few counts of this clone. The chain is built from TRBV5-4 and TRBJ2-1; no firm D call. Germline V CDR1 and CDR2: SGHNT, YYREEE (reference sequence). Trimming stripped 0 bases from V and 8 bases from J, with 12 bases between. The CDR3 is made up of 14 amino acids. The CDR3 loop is CASSLAASRDEQFF. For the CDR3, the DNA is TGTGCCAGCAGCTTGGCGGCTAGTCGGGATGAGCAGTTCTTC.

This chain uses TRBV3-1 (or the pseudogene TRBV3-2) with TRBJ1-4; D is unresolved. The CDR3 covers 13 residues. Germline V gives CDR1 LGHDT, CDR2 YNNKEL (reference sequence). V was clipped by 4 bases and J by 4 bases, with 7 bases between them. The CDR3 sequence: CASSLYLNEKLFF. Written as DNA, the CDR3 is TGTGCCAGCAGCCTCTACCTTAATGAAAAACTGTTTTTT.

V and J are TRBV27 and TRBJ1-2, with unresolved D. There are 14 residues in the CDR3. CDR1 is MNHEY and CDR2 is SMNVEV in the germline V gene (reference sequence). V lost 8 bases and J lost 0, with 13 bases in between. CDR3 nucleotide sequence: TGTGCCAGCGGAGGGCGCAGAGCTAACTATGGCTACACCTTC. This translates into CASGGRRANYGYTF.

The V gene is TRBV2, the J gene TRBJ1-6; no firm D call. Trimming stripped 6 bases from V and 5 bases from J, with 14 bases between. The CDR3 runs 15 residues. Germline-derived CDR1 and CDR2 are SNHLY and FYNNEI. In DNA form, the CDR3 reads TGTGCCAGCAGGCAATTCCGGGTCAATAATTCACCCCTCCACTTT. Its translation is CASRQFRVNNSPLHF.

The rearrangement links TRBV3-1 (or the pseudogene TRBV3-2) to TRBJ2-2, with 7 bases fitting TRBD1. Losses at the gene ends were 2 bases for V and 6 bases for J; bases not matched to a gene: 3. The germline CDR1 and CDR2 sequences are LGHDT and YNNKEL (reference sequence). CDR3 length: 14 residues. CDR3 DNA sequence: TGTGCCAGCAGCCAAACAGGGGTAGCCGGGGAGCTGTTTTTT. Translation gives CASSQTGVAGELFF.

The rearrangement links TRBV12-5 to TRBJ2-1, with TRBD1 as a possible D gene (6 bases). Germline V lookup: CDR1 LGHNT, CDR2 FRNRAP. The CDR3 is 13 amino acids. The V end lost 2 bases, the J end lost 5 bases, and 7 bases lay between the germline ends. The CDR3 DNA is TGTGCTAGTGGTTTGTGGACAGACAATGAGCAGTTCTTC. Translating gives CASGLWTDNEQFF.

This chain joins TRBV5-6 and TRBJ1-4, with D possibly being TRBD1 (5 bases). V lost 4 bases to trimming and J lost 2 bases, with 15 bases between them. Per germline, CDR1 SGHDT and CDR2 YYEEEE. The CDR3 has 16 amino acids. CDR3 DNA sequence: TGTGCCAGCAGCACCGGCCCCAGGGCTACTAATGAAAAACTGTTTTTT. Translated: CASSTGPRATNEKLFF.

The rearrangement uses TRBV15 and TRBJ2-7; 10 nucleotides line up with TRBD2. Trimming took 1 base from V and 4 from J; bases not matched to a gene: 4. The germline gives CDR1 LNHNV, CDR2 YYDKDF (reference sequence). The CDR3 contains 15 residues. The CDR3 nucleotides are TGTGCCACCAGCAGAGCCCTAGCGGGAGTGTACGAGCAGTACTTC. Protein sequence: CATSRALAGVYEQYF. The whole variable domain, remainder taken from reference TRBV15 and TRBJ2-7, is DAMVIQNPRYQVTQFGKPVTLSCSQTLNHNVMYWYQQKSSQAPKLLFHYYDKDFNNEADTPDNFQSRRPNTSFCFLDIRSPGLGDTAMYLCATSRALAGVYEQYFGPGTRLTVT.

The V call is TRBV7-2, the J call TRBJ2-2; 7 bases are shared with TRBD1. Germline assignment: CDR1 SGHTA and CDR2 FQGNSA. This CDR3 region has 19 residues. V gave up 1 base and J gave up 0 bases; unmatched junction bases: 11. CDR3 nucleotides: TGTGCCAGCAGCTTAGGGCGCATTCCGCAGGGGGCGAACACCGGGGAGCTGTTTTTT. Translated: CASSLGRIPQGANTGELFF.

The CDR3 region has the DNA TGTGCCAGCAGCTCCGGGACACAAAATTCACCCCTCCACTTT. Its protein is CASSSGTQNSPLHF. J is TRBJ1-6 and V is TRBV7-8; a weak D match, TRBD1 (6 bases). Germline V gene data show CDR1 as SGHVS and CDR2 as FQNEAQ. Deletions cut 4 bases from V and 7 bases from J, with 11 bases between. This CDR3 comprises 14 residues. Variable domain in full (rest from reference TRBV7-8 and TRBJ1-6): GAGVSQSPRYKVAKRGQDVALRCDPISGHVSLFWYQQALGQGPEFLTYFQNEAQLDKSGLPSDRFFAERPEGSVSTLKIQRTQQEDSAVYLCASSSGTQNSPLHFGNGTRLTVT.

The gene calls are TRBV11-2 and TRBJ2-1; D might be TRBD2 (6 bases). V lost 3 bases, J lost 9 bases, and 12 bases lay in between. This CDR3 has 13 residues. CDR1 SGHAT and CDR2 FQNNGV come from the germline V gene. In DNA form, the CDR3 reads TGTGCCAGCAGCTTGAGGCGGGGAACTGAGCAGTTCTTC. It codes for CASSLRRGTEQFF. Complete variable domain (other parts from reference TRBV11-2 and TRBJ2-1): EAGVAQSPRYKIIEKRQSVAFWCNPISGHATLYWYQQILGQGPKLLIQFQNNGVVDDSQLPKDRFSAERLKGVDSTLKIQPAKLEDSAVYLCASSLRRGTEQFFGPGTRLTVL.

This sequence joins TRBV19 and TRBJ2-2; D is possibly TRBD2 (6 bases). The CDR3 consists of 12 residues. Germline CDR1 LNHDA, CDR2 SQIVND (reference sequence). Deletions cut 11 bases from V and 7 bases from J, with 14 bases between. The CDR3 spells CAGSGLGGELFF. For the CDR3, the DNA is TGTGCCGGGAGCGGGCTCGGCGGGGAGCTGTTTTTT. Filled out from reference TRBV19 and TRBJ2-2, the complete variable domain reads DGGITQSPKYLFRKEGQNVTLSCEQNLNHDAMYWYRQDPGQGLRLIYYSQIVNDFQKGDIAEGYSVSREKKESFPLTVTSAQKNPTAFYLCAGSGLGGELFFGEGSRLTVL.

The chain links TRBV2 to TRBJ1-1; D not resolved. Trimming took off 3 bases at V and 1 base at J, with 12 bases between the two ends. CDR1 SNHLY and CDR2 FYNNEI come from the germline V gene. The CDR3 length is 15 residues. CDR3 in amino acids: CASSDAGSGNTEAFF. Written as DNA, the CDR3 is TGTGCCAGCAGTGATGCAGGAAGCGGGAACACTGAAGCTTTCTTT.

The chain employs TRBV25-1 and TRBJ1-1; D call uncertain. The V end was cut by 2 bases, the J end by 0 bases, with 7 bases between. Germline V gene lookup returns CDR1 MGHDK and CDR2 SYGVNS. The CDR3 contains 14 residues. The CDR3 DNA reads TGTGCCAGCAGTGAAGGCAGGATGAACACTGAAGCTTTCTTT. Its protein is CASSEGRMNTEAFF.

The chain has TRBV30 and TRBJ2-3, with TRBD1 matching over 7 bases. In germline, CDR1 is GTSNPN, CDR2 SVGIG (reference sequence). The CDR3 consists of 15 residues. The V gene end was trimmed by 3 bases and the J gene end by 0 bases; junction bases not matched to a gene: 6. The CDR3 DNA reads TGTGCCTGGAGGGGTAGACAGGGTAGCACAGATACGCAGTATTTT. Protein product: CAWRGRQGSTDTQYF.

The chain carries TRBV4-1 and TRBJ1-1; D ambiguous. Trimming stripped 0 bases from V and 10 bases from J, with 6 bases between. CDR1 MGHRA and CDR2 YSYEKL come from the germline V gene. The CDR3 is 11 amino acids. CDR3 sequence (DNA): TGCGCCAGCAGCCAAGATCGGGTAGCTTTCTTT. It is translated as CASSQDRVAFF.

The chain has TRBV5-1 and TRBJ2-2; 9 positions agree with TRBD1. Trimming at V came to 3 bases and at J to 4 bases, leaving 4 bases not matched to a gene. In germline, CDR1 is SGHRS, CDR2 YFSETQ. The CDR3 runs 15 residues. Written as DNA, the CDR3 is TGCGCCAGCAGCTCGGGACAGGGAGGCACCGGGGAGCTGTTTTTT. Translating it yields CASSSGQGGTGELFF.